This is a list of T cell receptor beta chains from one sample in a study of blood T cells in healthy people across ages. In TCRdb, the 5' RACE reads were re-called with MiXCR into one record per CDR3 protein. The table records roughly 800,000 distinct CDR3 sequences, about 53% of them present only once. Material: blood. Receptors originate from an elderly man in good health. Each CDR3 is given with its conserved first and last residue. Each record gives: J gene, V gene, clone size, D gene, CDR3 protein, CDR3 DNA. A D gene is named only where the DNA matches it firmly. A row's size may be missing; if present it is once, few, many or a size class.

J gene: TRBJ1-6; V gene: TRBV7-6; clone size: NA; D gene: NA; CDR3 protein: CASSLVLGPIQIYSPLHF; CDR3 DNA: TGTGCCAGCAGCTTAGTATTAGGGCCGATTCAGATATACTCACCCCTCCACTTT
J gene: TRBJ2-5; V gene: TRBV3-1; clone size: few; D gene: TRBD1; CDR3 protein: CASSLPGTGPGTQYF; CDR3 DNA: TGTGCCAGCAGCCTCCCCGGGACAGGGCCTGGGACCCAGTACTTC
J gene: TRBJ2-1; V gene: TRBV20-1; clone size: NA; D gene: TRBD2; CDR3 protein: CSARDIAGSGGDEQFF; CDR3 DNA: TGCAGTGCTAGAGACATAGCGGGGTCAGGCGGGGACGAGCAGTTCTTC
J gene: TRBJ1-2; V gene: TRBV20-1; clone size: NA; D gene: NA; CDR3 protein: CSAHRDVRNYGYTF; CDR3 DNA: TGCAGTGCTCACCGGGACGTACGTAACTATGGCTACACCTTC
J gene: TRBJ2-7; V gene: TRBV7-2; clone size: few; D gene: TRBD1; CDR3 protein: CASSRRGLPSYEQYF; CDR3 DNA: TGTGCCAGCAGCCGCAGGGGGTTGCCTTCCTACGAGCAGTACTTC
J gene: TRBJ2-1; V gene: TRBV12-3/TRBV12-4; clone size: NA; D gene: TRBD2; CDR3 protein: CASSFKRLAGVIYNEQFF; CDR3 DNA: TGTGCCAGCAGTTTTAAGAGACTAGCGGGAGTGATCTACAATGAGCAGTTCTTC
J gene: TRBJ1-4; V gene: TRBV11-2; clone size: NA; D gene: NA; CDR3 protein: CASSLGYRATNEKLFF; CDR3 DNA: TGTGCCAGCAGCTTAGGTTATCGAGCAACTAATGAAAAACTGTTTTTT
J gene: TRBJ1-2; V gene: TRBV24-1; clone size: NA; D gene: TRBD1; CDR3 protein: CATSSPGTGGGYTF; CDR3 DNA: TGTGCCACCAGCTCCCCGGGGACAGGGGGCGGCTACACCTTC
J gene: TRBJ2-2; V gene: TRBV10-1; clone size: once; D gene: NA; CDR3 protein: CASNRVPGELFF; CDR3 DNA: TGCGCCAGCAACAGGGTCCCCGGGGAGCTGTTTTTT
J gene: TRBJ1-1; V gene: TRBV3-1; clone size: NA; D gene: NA; CDR3 protein: CASSPGLQGAEAFF; CDR3 DNA: TGTGCCAGCAGCCCAGGATTGCAGGGCGCTGAAGCTTTCTTT
J gene: TRBJ1-2; V gene: TRBV6-5; clone size: NA; D gene: NA; CDR3 protein: CASSYDSGGGFRGYTF; CDR3 DNA: TGTGCCAGCAGTTACGATTCGGGAGGGGGGTTTCGTGGCTACACCTTC
J gene: TRBJ2-1; V gene: TRBV3-1; clone size: NA; D gene: TRBD2; CDR3 protein: CASSQDRLAGGNEQFF; CDR3 DNA: TGTGCCAGCAGCCAAGATCGACTAGCGGGAGGGAATGAGCAGTTCTTC